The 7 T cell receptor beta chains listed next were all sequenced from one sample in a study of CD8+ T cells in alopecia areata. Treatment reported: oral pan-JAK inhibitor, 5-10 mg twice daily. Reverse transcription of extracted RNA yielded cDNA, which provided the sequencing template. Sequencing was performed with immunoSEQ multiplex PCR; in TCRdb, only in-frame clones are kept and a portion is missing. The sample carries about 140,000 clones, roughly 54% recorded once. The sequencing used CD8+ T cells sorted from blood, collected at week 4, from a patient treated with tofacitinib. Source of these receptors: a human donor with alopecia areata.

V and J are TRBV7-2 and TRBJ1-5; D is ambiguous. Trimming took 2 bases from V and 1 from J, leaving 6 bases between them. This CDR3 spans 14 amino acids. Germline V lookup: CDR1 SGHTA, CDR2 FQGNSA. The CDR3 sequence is CASSLKVSNQPQHF. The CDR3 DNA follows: TGTGCCAGCAGCTTAAAGGTCAGCAATCAGCCCCAGCATTTT.

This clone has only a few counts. CDR3 sequence reads: CASSQGEGPEAFF. CDR3 nucleotides: TGCGCCAGCAGCCAAGGAGAGGGTCCTGAAGCTTTCTTT. J is TRBJ1-1 and V is TRBV4-3; no firm D call. Germline-derived CDR1 and CDR2 are LGHNA and YSLEER. Trimming removed 1 base from V and 6 bases from J, with 9 bases in between. The CDR3 extends over 13 amino acids.

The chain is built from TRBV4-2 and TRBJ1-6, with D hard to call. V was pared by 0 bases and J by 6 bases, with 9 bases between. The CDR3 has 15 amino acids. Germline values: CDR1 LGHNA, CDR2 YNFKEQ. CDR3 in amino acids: CASSQERPGNSPLHF. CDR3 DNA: TGTGCCAGCAGCCAAGAGCGTCCGGGTAATTCACCCCTCCACTTT.

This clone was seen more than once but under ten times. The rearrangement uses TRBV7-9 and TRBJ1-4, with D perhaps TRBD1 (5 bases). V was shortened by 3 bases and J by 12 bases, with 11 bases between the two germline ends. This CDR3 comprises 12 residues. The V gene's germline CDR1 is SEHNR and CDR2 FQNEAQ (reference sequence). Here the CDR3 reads CASSFADTQLFF. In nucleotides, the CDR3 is TGTGCCAGCAGCTTCGCGGACACTCAACTGTTTTTT. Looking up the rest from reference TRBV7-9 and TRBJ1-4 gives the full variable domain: DTGVSQNPRHKITKRGQNVTFRCDPISEHNRLYWYRQTLGQGPEFLTYFQNEAQLEKSRLLSDRFSAERPKGSFSTLEIQRTEQGDSAMYLCASSFADTQLFFGSGTQLSVL.

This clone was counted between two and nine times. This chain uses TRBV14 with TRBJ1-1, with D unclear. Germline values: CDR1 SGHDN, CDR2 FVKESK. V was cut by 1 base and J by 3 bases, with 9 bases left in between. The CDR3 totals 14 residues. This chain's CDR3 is CASSQVPGDTEAFF. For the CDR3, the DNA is TGTGCCAGCAGCCAAGTTCCGGGAGACACTGAAGCTTTCTTT.

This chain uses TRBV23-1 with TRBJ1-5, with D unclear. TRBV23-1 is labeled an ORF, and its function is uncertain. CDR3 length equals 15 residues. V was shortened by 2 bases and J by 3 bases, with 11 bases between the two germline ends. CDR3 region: CASSQPMKFNQPQHF. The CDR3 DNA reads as TGCGCCAGCAGTCAACCCATGAAGTTCAATCAGCCCCAGCATTTT.

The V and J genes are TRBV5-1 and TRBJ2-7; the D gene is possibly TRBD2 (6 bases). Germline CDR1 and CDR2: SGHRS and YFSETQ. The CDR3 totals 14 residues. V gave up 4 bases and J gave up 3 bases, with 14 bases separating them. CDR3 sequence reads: CASSPPWRDYEQYF. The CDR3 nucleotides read TGCGCCAGCAGCCCACCATGGCGGGACTACGAGCAGTACTTC.